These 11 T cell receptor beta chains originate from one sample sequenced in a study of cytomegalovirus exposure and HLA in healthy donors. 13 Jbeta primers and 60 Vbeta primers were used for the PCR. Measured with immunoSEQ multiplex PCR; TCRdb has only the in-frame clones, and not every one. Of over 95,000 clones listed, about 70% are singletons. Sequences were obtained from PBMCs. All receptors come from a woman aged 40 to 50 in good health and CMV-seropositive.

The CDR3 DNA is TGTGCCAGCAGCGTAGGTTTTACAGGGAATCAGCCCCAGCATTTT. Protein product: CASSVGFTGNQPQHF. V gene TRBV9 combines with J gene TRBJ1-5; possible D gene TRBD1, 6 bases. Trimming removed 0 bases from V and 4 bases from J, with 11 bases in between. Looked up from germline, CDR1 is SGDLS and CDR2 is YYNGEE. The CDR3 runs to 15 residues.

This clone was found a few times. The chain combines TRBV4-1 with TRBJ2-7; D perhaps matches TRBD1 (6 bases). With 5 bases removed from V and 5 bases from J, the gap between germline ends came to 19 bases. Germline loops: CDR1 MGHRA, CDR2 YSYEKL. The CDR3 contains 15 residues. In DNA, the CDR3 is TGCGCCAGCAGCTCCCGGGACATGAGTCCCGACGAGCAGTACTTC. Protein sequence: CASSSRDMSPDEQYF.

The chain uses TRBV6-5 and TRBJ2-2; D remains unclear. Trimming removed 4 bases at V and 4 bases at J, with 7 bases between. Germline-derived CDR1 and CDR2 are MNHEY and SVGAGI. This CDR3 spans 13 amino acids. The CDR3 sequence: CASSLIPTGELFF. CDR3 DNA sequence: TGTGCCAGCAGTTTAATCCCCACCGGGGAGCTGTTTTTT.

The CDR3 sequence: CASATPGTGKYF. DNA of the CDR3: TGTGCCAGCGCAACCCCCGGGACAGGGAAGTACTTC. The chain links TRBV13 to TRBJ2-7; TRBD1 matches at 9 bases. The CDR3 extends over 12 amino acids. V shed 8 bases and J 11 bases; nucleotides not matched to a gene: 10. Germline CDR1 and CDR2: PRHDT and FYEKMQ (reference sequence).

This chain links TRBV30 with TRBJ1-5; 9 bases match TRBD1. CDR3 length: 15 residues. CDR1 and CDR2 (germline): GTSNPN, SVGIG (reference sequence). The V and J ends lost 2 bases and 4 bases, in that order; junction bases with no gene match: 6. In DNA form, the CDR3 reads TGTGCCTGGAGTCAGGGACAGGGAAGGAATCAGCCCCAGCATTTT. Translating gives CAWSQGQGRNQPQHF.

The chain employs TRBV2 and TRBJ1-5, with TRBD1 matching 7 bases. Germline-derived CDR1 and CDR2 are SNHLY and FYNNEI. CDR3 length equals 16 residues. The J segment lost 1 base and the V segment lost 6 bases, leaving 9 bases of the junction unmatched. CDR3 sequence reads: CASRGPDRDSNQPQHF. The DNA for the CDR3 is TGTGCCAGCAGGGGACCTGACAGGGACAGCAATCAGCCCCAGCATTTT.

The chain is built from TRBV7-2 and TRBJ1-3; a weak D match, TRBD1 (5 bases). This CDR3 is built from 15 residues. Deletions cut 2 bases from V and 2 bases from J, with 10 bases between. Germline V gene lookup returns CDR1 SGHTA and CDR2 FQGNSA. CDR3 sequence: CASSLRGTTGNTIYF. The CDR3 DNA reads TGTGCCAGCAGCTTACGGGGGACGACTGGAAACACCATATATTTT.

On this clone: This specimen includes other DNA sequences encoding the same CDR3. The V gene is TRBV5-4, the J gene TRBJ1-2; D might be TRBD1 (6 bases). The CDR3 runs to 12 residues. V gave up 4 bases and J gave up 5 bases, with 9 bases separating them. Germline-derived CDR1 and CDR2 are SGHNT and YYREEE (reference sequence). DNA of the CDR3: TGTGCCAGCAGCGAACAGGGTTATGGCTACACCTTC. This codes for CASSEQGYGYTF.

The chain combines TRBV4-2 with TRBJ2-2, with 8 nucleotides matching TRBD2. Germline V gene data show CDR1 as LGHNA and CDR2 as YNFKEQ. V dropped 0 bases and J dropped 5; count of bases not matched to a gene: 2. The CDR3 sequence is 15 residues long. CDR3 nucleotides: TGTGCCAGCAGCCAAGACCGGGAGGGGACCGGGGAGCTGTTTTTT. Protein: CASSQDREGTGELFF.

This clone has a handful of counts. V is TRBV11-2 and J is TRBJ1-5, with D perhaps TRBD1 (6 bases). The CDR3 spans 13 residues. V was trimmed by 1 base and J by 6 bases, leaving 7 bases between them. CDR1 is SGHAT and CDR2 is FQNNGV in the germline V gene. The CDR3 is CASSLGGGQPQHF. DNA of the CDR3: TGTGCCAGCAGCTTAGGAGGGGGTCAGCCCCAGCATTTT.

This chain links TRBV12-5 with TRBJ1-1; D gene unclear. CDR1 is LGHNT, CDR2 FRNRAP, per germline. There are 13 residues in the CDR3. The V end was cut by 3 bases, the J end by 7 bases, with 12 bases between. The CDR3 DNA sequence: TGTGCTAGTGGTTTAGAACTCCGGGGTGAAGCTTTCTTT. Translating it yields CASGLELRGEAFF.